This section outlines one TCR beta chain sequence together with its context. This CDR3 region has 12 residues. Germline-derived CDR1 and CDR2 are SGHRS and YFSETQ. TCRdb reanalyzed the 5' RACE reads and collapses them to one entry per CDR3 protein, without DNA. This repertoire includes over 150,000 distinct CDR3 sequences. These data originate in a study of T cells expressing NK-cell markers. This sequence was found in a woman aged 45-59 years in good health. The V call is TRBV5-1, the J call TRBJ2-5; checking the TCRdb D call of TRBD1 is not possible without DNA. What was sequenced was blood T cells: a sorted CD56 or NKG2C T cell subset, CD4+ or CD8+ T cells, or bulk PBMC T cells (not recorded which). CDR3 residues: CASRGAIETQYF.